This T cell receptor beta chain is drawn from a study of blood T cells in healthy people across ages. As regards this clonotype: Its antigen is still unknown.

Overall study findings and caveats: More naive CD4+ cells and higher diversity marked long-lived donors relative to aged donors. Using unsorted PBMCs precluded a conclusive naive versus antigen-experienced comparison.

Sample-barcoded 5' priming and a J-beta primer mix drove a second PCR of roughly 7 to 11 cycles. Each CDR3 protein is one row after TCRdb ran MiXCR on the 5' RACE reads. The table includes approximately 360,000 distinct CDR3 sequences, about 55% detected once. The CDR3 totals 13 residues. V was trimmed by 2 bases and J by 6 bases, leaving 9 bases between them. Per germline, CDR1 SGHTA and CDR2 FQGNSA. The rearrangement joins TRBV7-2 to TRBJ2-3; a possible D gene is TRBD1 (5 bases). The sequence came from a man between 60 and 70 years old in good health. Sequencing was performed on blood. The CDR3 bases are TGTGCCAGCAGCTTAAGTCCAGGGGATACGCAGTATTTT. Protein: CASSLSPGDTQYF. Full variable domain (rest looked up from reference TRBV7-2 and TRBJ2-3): GAGVSQSPSNKVTEKGKDVELRCDPISGHTALYWYRQSLGQGLEFLIYFQGNSAPDKSGLPSDRFSAERTGGSVSTLTIQRTQQEDSAVYLCASSLSPGDTQYFGPGTRLTVL.